These T cell receptor beta chains were read from a single sample in a study of cytomegalovirus exposure and HLA in healthy donors. Assay: immunoSEQ multiplex PCR; the TCRdb copy retains only in-frame clones and omits some. This sample has around 150,000 clones; about 75% occur once, and the top ten carry more than 1.1%. Sample: PBMCs. These receptors all stem from a middle-aged woman in good health and CMV-seronegative. Both conserved end residues are part of each CDR3. The order of the fields is clone size, J gene, V gene, D gene, CDR3 protein. D genes are given only for firm matches. The size of a clone is reported for some rows only, either as once, few or many, or as a class for expanded clones.

once | TRBJ2-7 | TRBV2 | . | CASSEAPPSTLREQYF
. | TRBJ2-5 | TRBV1 | . | CTSSQDPTGTSGGPLETQYF
. | TRBJ1-2 | TRBV6-5 | TRBD1 | CASSSGTGANYGYTF
. | TRBJ1-4 | TRBV6-4 | . | CASSRGRGEKLFF
. | TRBJ1-6 | TRBV5-6 | TRBD1 | CASRNTGGMGNSPLHF
once | TRBJ1-5 | TRBV30 | . | CAWNQGIQPQHF
once | TRBJ2-4 | TRBV2 | . | CASTPSQPAPRGYF
. | TRBJ1-4 | TRBV4-1 | . | CASSQDRVGGGKNEKLFF
. | TRBJ2-5 | TRBV6-5 | TRBD2 | CASSPTFSGSSQYF
once | TRBJ1-2 | TRBV6-5 | TRBD1 | CASTNRGSPYYGYTF
. | TRBJ2-7 | TRBV5-1 | . | CASSSGTRFAYEQYF
. | TRBJ1-1 | TRBV11-1 | . | CASSRGGTEAFF
. | TRBJ2-7 | TRBV27 | TRBD1 | CASWDSTYEQYF
. | TRBJ1-6 | TRBV6-5 | TRBD1 | CASRRDSLDSPLHF
. | TRBJ2-1 | TRBV5-1 | TRBD1 | CASSLGGRTGTLEWQFF
. | TRBJ1-2 | TRBV6-1 | TRBD1 | CASSLDRGRTYTF
once | TRBJ2-7 | TRBV11-2 | TRBD2 | CASTAGLAGYEQYF
. | TRBJ1-2 | TRBV4-2 | . | CASSQDRTDNYGYTF
. | TRBJ2-5 | TRBV5-6 | . | CASSPVMRVETQYF
. | TRBJ2-3 | TRBV11-2 | . | CASSLGWGDTQYF
. | TRBJ1-5 | TRBV5-6 | . | CASSLGQLDNQPQHF
. | TRBJ1-2 | TRBV6-5 | . | CASSRRDISYGYTF
. | TRBJ2-7 | TRBV6-5 | TRBD1 | CASSRQGATYEQYF
. | TRBJ2-4 | TRBV5-4 | TRBD2 | CASSSTPGGNIQYF
. | TRBJ1-1 | TRBV9 | . | CASSGTGMNTEAFF
. | TRBJ1-1 | TRBV30 | TRBD1 | CASQGATEAFF